A selection of T cell receptor beta chains follows, all from one sample in a study of cytomegalovirus exposure and HLA in healthy donors. Produced via immunoSEQ multiplex PCR; TCRdb's table is partial and in-frame only. Of more than 150,000 clones in the sample, 80% were seen once. The sample consisted of PBMCs. These receptors came from a girl aged 10-17 years in good health and CMV-seropositive. Both conserved end residues are trimmed from each CDR3.

TRBV4-2	TRBJ2-1	ASRGGGAGYNEQF
TRBV19	TRBJ2-1	ASSSLAVYNEQF
TRBV15	TRBJ2-7	ATSRDRAFYEQY
TRBV18	TRBJ2-7	ASSPRDLSYEQY
TRBV4-1	TRBJ2-5	ASSQGLQETQY
TRBV29-1	TRBJ2-7	SVAGTGFYEQY
TRBV7-9	TRBJ2-7	ASSSRTSGILSYEQY
TRBV6-1	TRBJ2-7	ASIIRGGDSYEQY
TRBV30	TRBJ1-2	AWRGQPYGYT
TRBV5-1	TRBJ2-2	ASSLGSGRARTGELF
TRBV27	TRBJ2-7	ASSPGSKSYEQY
TRBV4-3	TRBJ1-6	ASSQDEISPLH
TRBV11-2	TRBJ2-1	ASSLLQGFNEQF
TRBV11-2	TRBJ2-1	ASSSGPGGYNEQF
TRBV19	TRBJ2-7	ASSIGRGYGEQY
TRBV10-3	TRBJ2-5	AISELPREVETQY
TRBV7-6	TRBJ2-3	ASSLVPASGSATDTQY
TRBV11-2	TRBJ1-2	ASSGRARNYGYT
TRBV5-1	TRBJ1-1	ASGNTGVNTEAF
TRBV6-5	TRBJ1-1	ASTSGARGNTEAF
TRBV7-9	TRBJ1-5	ASSSSGTGAQPQH
TRBV11-2	TRBJ1-2	ASSQDSYGYT
TRBV6-1	TRBJ2-2	ASSEASGTFWAGELF
TRBV5-6	TRBJ1-2	ASSLQGVYGYT
TRBV2	TRBJ2-5	ASINLWRDQETQY
TRBV6-5	TRBJ2-1	ASSIGGGPYNEQF
TRBV4-3	TRBJ1-5	ASSQGPGGSRNQPQH
TRBV7-9	TRBJ2-7	ASSFRAGRNEQY
TRBV10-1	TRBJ2-2	ASTPAQGAPNTGELF
TRBV11-1	TRBJ2-6	ASSPQGVGANVLT
TRBV6-1	TRBJ2-7	ASSEWAGGNYEQY
TRBV27	TRBJ1-1	ASSPGQGAVNTEAF
TRBV6-1	TRBJ2-7	ASSEILAGYPYEQY
TRBV11-3	TRBJ2-2	ASSSRTGPGTGELF
TRBV29-1	TRBJ1-2	SVAGGSYGYT
TRBV5-1	TRBJ2-4	ASSLAQGGANIQY
TRBV5-1	TRBJ2-7	ASSRQGGLSGDYEQY
TRBV29-1	TRBJ1-5	SVTTGGYQPQH
TRBV11-2	TRBJ2-1	ASSQGAGWNEQF
TRBV19	TRBJ2-7	ASSWGGESYEQY
TRBV10-2	TRBJ2-7	ASRTLAGKYEQY
TRBV6-6	TRBJ1-2	ASSDSNYGYT
TRBV10-3	TRBJ2-7	AISESKRAY
TRBV25-1	TRBJ2-3	ASSDMPGGRGDTQY
TRBV6-1	TRBJ2-3	ASSEIADTQY
TRBV28	TRBJ1-3	ASSPPFSLGGGVGNTIY